This is a list of T cell receptor beta chains from one sample in a study of cytomegalovirus exposure and HLA in healthy donors. Libraries were prepared by immunoSEQ multiplex PCR; TCRdb keeps only in-frame clonotypes and omits some of them. The sample holds more than 95,000 clones, around 10% seen once. Specimen: PBMCs. Receptor source: a man aged 40-49 years in good health and CMV-seropositive. CDR3s include the opening cysteine and the closing phenylalanine or tryptophan. Fields, in order: clone size, V gene, J gene, D gene, CDR3 protein, CDR3 DNA. D genes are given only for firm matches. Clone size is given for some rows only: seen once, a few or many times, or a class if the clone is expanded.

few,TRBV2,TRBJ2-7,TRBD1,CATASGQDYEQYF,TGTGCCACAGCTTCGGGACAGGACTACGAGCAGTACTTC
few,TRBV27,TRBJ2-7,TRBD2,CASSTPGLARREQYF,TGTGCCAGCAGTACGCCGGGACTAGCGCGCCGCGAGCAGTACTTC
few,TRBV28,TRBJ2-1,TRBD2,CASRSGRANEQFF,TGTGCCAGCAGGAGCGGGAGGGCCAATGAGCAGTTCTTC
NA,TRBV9,TRBJ2-5,TRBD2,CASSSRTSEQETQYF,TGTGCCAGCAGCTCTCGGACTAGCGAACAAGAGACCCAGTACTTC
NA,TRBV29-1,TRBJ1-2,NA,CSVEWHNYGYTF,TGCAGCGTTGAATGGCATAACTATGGCTACACCTTC
NA,TRBV6-4,TRBJ1-5,NA,CAKGIGRQKQPQHF,TGTGCCAAGGGGATCGGGCGCCAAAAACAGCCCCAGCATTTT
NA,TRBV4-3,TRBJ2-2,TRBD1,CASSHGQVGELFF,TGCGCCAGCAGCCATGGACAGGTCGGGGAGCTGTTTTTT
NA,TRBV28,TRBJ2-1,TRBD1,CASSLSRDRGHKSSYNEQFF,TGTGCCAGCAGTTTATCCCGGGACAGGGGGCATAAGAGCTCCTACAATGAGCAGTTCTTC
NA,TRBV6-1,TRBJ2-7,NA,CASSERDSSSYEQYF,TGTGCCAGCAGTGAGCGGGACTCGAGCTCCTACGAGCAGTACTTC
NA,TRBV10-1,TRBJ1-4,NA,CASSLGANEKLFF,TGCGCCAGCAGTCTAGGGGCTAATGAAAAACTGTTTTTT
few,TRBV25-1,TRBJ2-2,TRBD2,CASSSTSGRRTGELFF,TGTGCCAGCAGCTCGACTAGCGGGAGAAGGACCGGGGAGCTGTTTTTT
NA,TRBV20-1,TRBJ1-1,NA,CSALLNTEAFF,TGCAGTGCCCTTTTGAACACTGAAGCTTTCTTT
NA,TRBV28,TRBJ2-1,TRBD2,CASSFSGRARDEQFF,TGTGCCAGCAGTTTTAGCGGGAGGGCCAGGGATGAGCAGTTCTTC
NA,TRBV29-1,TRBJ2-7,TRBD1,CSATAGQGYEQYF,TGCAGCGCGACAGCAGGACAGGGCTACGAGCAGTACTTC
few,TRBV5-6,TRBJ2-1,NA,CASSLGGDLLFF,TGTGCCAGCAGCTTGGGGGGGGACTTGTTGTTCTTC
NA,TRBV7-2,TRBJ2-2,NA,CASSLPLGASGELFF,TGTGCCAGCAGCTTGCCCCTAGGCGCCTCCGGGGAGCTGTTTTTT
few,TRBV28,TRBJ2-1,NA,CASSPMTGKGYNEQFF,TGTGCCAGCAGCCCTATGACAGGTAAAGGGTACAATGAGCAGTTCTTC
few,TRBV27,TRBJ1-2,NA,CASRQGANYGYTF,TGTGCCAGCAGACAGGGAGCTAACTATGGCTACACCTTC